This TCR beta chain is drawn from a study of blood T cell repertoires in COVID-19. Across the whole study: Spain, Italy and the United States supplied samples that represented acute and convalescent COVID-19.

CDR1 is SGDLS, CDR2 YYNGEE, per germline. V lost 0 bases to trimming and J lost 3 bases, with 12 bases between them. This CDR3 spans 15 amino acids. Sequencing was performed with immunoSEQ multiplex PCR; in TCRdb, only in-frame clones are kept and a portion is missing. The sample records 60,000 to 75,000 clones, about 86% being singletons. Only a few counts were recorded for this clone. The chain links TRBV9 to TRBJ1-2, with a tentative D call TRBD1 (5 bases). Sequenced sample: peripheral blood. This clonotype was obtained from a human donor in a cohort sampled during active COVID-19. DNA for the CDR3: TGTGCCAGCAGCGTAGTGGGGGGTGGCTACTATGGCTACACCTTC. This translates into CASSVVGGGYYGYTF.